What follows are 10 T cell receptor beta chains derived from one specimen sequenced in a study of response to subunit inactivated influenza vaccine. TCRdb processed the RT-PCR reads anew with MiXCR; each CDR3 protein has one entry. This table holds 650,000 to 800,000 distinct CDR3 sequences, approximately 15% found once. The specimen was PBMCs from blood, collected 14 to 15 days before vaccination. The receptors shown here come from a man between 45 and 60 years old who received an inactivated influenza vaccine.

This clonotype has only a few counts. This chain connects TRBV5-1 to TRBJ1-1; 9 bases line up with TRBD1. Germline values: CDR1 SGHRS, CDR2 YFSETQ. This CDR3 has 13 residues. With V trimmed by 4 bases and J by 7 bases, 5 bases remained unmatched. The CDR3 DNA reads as TGCGCCAGCAGCCGGGACAGGGTGGATGAAGCTTTCTTT. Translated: CASSRDRVDEAFF.

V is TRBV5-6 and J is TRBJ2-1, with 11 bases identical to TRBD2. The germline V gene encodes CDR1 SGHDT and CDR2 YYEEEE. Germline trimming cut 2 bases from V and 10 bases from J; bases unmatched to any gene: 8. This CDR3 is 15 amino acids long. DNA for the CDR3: TGTGCCAGCAGCTTAATTAGCGGGAGGGCCGGGGAGCAGTTCTTC. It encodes CASSLISGRAGEQFF.

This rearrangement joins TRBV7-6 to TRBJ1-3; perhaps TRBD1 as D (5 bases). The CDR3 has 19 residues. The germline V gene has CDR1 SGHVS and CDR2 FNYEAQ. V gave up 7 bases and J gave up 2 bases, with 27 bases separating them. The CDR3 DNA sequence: TGTGCCAGCACCCTAATGGGGGGAACACAGAACTTTGCTGGAAACACCATATATTTT. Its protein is CASTLMGGTQNFAGNTIYF.

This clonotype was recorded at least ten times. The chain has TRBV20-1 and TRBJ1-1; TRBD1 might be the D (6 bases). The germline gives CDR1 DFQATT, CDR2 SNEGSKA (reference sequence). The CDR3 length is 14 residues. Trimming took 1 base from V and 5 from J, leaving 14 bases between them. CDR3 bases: TGCAGTGCTAGAGCGGGGGGCTCAGGGACTGAAGCTTTCTTT. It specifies CSARAGGSGTEAFF.

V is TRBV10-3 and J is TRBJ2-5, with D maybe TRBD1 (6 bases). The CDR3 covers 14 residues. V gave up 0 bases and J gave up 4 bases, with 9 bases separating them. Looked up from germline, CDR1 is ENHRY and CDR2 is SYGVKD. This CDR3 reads CAISESPGAETQYF. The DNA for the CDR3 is TGTGCCATCAGTGAGTCGCCAGGGGCAGAGACCCAGTACTTC.

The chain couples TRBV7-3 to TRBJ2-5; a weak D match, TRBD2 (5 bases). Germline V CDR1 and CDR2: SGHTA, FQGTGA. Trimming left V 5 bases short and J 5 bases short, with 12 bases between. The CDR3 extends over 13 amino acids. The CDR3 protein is CASSVDYAETQYF. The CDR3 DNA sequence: TGTGCCAGCAGCGTCGACTACGCGGAGACCCAGTACTTC.

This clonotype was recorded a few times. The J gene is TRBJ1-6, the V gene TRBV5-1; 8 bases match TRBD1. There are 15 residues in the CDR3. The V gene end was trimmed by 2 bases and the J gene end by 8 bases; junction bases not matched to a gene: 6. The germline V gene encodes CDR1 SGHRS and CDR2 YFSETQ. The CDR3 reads CASSFRTGRDSPLHF. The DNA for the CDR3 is TGCGCCAGCAGCTTCCGGACAGGGAGGGATTCACCCCTCCACTTT.

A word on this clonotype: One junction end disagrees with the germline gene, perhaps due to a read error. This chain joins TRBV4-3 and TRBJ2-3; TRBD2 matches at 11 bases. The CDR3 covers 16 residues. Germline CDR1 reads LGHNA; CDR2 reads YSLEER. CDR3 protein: CASSQDRLAGGDTRYF. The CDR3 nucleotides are TGCGCCAGCAGCCAAGATCGTCTAGCGGGAGGAGATACGCGGTATTTT.

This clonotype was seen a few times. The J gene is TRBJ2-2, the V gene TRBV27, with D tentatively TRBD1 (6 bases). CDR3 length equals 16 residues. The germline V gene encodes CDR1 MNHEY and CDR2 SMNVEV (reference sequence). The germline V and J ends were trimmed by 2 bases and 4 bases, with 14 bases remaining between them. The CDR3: CASSLEVTGSTGELFF. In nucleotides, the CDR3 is TGTGCCAGCAGTTTAGAAGTTACAGGGAGCACCGGGGAGCTGTTTTTT.

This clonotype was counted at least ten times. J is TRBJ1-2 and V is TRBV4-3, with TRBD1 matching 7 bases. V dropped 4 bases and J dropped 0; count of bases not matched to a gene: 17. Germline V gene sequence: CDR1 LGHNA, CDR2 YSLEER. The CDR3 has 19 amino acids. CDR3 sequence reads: CASSRMGMTGTASNYGYTF. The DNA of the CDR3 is TGCGCCAGCAGCCGGATGGGAATGACCGGGACAGCATCTAACTATGGCTACACCTTC.